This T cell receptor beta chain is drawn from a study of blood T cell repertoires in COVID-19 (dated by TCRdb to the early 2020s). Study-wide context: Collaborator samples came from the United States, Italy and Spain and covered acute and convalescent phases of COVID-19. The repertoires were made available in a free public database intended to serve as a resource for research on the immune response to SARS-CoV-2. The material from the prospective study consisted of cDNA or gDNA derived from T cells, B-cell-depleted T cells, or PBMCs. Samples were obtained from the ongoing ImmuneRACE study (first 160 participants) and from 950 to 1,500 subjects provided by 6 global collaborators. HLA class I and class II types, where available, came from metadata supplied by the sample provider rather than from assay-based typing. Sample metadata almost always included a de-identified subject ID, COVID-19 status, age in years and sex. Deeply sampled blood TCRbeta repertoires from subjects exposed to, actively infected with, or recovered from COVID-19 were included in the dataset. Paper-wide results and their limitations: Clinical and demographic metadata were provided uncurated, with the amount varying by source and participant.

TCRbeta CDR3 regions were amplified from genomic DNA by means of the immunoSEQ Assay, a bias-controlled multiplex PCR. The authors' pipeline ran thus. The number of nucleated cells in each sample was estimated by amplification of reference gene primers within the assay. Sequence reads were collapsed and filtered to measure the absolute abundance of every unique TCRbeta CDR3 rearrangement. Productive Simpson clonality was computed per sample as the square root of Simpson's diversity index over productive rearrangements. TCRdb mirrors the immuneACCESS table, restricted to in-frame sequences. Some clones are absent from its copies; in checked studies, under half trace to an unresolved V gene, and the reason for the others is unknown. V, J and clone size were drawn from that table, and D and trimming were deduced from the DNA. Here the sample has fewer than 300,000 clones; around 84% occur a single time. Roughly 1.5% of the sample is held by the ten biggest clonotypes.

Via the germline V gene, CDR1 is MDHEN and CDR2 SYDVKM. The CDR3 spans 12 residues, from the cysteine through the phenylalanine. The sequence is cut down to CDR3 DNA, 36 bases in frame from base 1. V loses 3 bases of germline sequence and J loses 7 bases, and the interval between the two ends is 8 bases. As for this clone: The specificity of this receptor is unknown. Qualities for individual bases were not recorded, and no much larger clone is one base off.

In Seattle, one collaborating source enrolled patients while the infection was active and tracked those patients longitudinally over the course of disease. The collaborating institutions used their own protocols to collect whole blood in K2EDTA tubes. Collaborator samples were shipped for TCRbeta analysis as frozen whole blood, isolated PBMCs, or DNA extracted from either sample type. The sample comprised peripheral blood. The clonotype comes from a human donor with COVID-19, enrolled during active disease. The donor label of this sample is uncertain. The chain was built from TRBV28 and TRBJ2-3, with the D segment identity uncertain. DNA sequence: TGTGCCAGCAGTTTTCGGAGAAATACGCAGTATTTT. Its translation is CASSFRRNTQYF.